Presented here are 18 T cell receptor beta chains from one specimen sequenced in a study of blood T cell repertoires in COVID-19. Some clones are missing from TCRdb's copy, which holds only in-frame ones; the method was immunoSEQ multiplex PCR. The sample carries around 190,000 clones, around 86% recorded once. Sample: PBMCs or T cells enriched from blood (not recorded which). These receptors all come from a middle-aged woman in a cohort exposed to, infected with or recovered from COVID-19 (not recorded which).

The rearrangement joins TRBV19 to TRBJ2-3, with D unresolved. Germline V gene data show CDR1 as LNHDA and CDR2 as SQIVND (reference sequence). The CDR3 consists of 10 residues. V was shortened by 10 bases and J by 5 bases, with 7 bases between the two germline ends. This CDR3 is CATRLDTQYF. The CDR3 DNA sequence: TGTGCCACCCGACTAGATACGCAGTATTTT. Full variable domain (remainder filled in from reference TRBV19 and TRBJ2-3): DGGITQSPKYLFRKEGQNVTLSCEQNLNHDAMYWYRQDPGQGLRLIYYSQIVNDFQKGDIAEGYSVSREKKESFPLTVTSAQKNPTAFYLCATRLDTQYFGPGTRLTVL.

The chain uses TRBV19 and TRBJ1-2, with 9 bases that match TRBD1. The CDR3 is 17 residues long. CDR1 is LNHDA and CDR2 is SQIVND in the germline V gene (reference sequence). V lost 5 bases and J lost 7; bases outside the gene matches: 17. The CDR3: CASSLRQGVTQSTGYTF. CDR3 nucleotides: TGTGCCAGTAGTCTTCGACAGGGGGTGACGCAGTCAACTGGCTACACCTTC.

The chain carries TRBV3-1 (or the pseudogene TRBV3-2) and TRBJ1-2, with 9 nucleotides matching TRBD1. Trimming took 11 bases from V and 2 from J; bases not matched to a gene: 6. CDR1 LGHDT and CDR2 YNNKEL come from the germline V gene (reference sequence). There are 13 residues in the CDR3. This chain's CDR3 is CAGQGTANYGYTF. The DNA for the CDR3 is TGTGCCGGACAGGGGACGGCGAACTATGGCTACACCTTC.

The chain is built from TRBV5-1 and TRBJ1-6; D is undetermined. V lost 4 bases and J lost 10, with 12 bases in between. The CDR3 runs to 13 residues. Germline loops: CDR1 SGHRS, CDR2 YFSETQ. In nucleotides, the CDR3 is TGCGCCAGCAGCGCCCGGGTTGACTCACCCCTCCACTTT. Residues: CASSARVDSPLHF.

As DNA, the CDR3 is TGTGCCAGCAGCCACGGGATCAACAATGAGCAGTTCTTC. Protein: CASSHGINNEQFF. The chain employs TRBV5-4 and TRBJ2-1; a possible D gene is TRBD2 (5 bases). Germline V gives CDR1 SGHNT, CDR2 YYREEE (reference sequence). The CDR3 runs to 13 residues. The V gene lost 4 bases and the J gene lost 5 bases, with 10 bases spanning the gap. Looking up the rest from reference TRBV5-4 and TRBJ2-1 gives the full variable domain: ETGVTQSPTHLIKTRGQQVTLRCSSQSGHNTVSWYQQALGQGPQFIFQYYREEENGRGNFPPRFSGLQFPNYSSELNVNALELDDSALYLCASSHGINNEQFFGPGTRLTVL.

This clone has a single count. V usage is TRBV6-5 and J usage is TRBJ1-4; tentative D call: TRBD1 (5 bases). The CDR3 runs to 15 residues. The V and J ends lost 5 bases and 2 bases respectively, with 12 bases between them. The germline V gene encodes CDR1 MNHEY and CDR2 SVGAGI. CDR3 DNA: TGTGCCAGCAGTCTCACCAGGGTCACTAATGAAAAACTGTTTTTT. Its translation is CASSLTRVTNEKLFF.

The chain links TRBV6-6 to TRBJ1-1; unclear D gene. V was pared by 7 bases and J by 4 bases, with 7 bases between. Germline values: CDR1 MNHNY, CDR2 SVGAGI (reference sequence). The CDR3 length is 11 residues. CDR3: CASIAGTEAFF. In DNA form, the CDR3 reads TGTGCCAGCATAGCGGGCACTGAAGCTTTCTTT.

This chain links TRBV10-3 with TRBJ1-5; 8 nucleotides align to TRBD1. This CDR3 has 14 residues. Unmatched junction bases numbered 9, after V lost 8 bases and J lost 6 bases. Germline CDR1 is ENHRY and CDR2 is SYGVKD. In DNA form, the CDR3 reads TGTGCCATCGGGCAGGACAGGGCCGGTCAGCCCCAGCATTTT. Amino acids: CAIGQDRAGQPQHF.

This chain connects TRBV6-2 or TRBV6-3 to TRBJ2-7; tentative D call: TRBD2 (6 bases). Germline V gene sequence: CDR1 MNHEY, CDR2 SVGEGT. The CDR3 is 15 amino acids. The V end lost 6 bases, the J end lost 1 base, and 16 bases lay between the germline ends. The CDR3 DNA sequence: TGTGCCAGCAGCGACCCCAGCGGGTTGTCCTACGAGCAGTACTTC. Its translation: CASSDPSGLSYEQYF.

The chain is built from TRBV19 and TRBJ1-5; the match to TRBD1 covers 7 bases. Germline V lookup: CDR1 LNHDA, CDR2 SQIVND (reference sequence). The CDR3 has 17 residues. V lost 3 bases and J lost 2; bases outside the gene matches: 10. For the CDR3, the DNA is TGTGCCAGTAGTATGGGACAGCGGGAGGTGGGCAATCAGCCCCAGCATTTT. It encodes CASSMGQREVGNQPQHF.

The rearrangement joins TRBV7-7 to TRBJ1-1, with TRBD1 matching 8 bases. The CDR3 consists of 14 residues. CDR1 and CDR2 (germline): SSHAT, FNYEAQ (reference sequence). J gave up 5 bases and V 4 bases, and 6 bases lay outside the gene matches. The CDR3 here is CASSSTGGGTEAFF. Here the CDR3 DNA reads TGTGCCAGCAGCTCTACAGGGGGGGGGACTGAAGCTTTCTTT.

This rearrangement joins TRBV7-2 to TRBJ2-1; 12 bases are a match to TRBD2. Trimming cost V 5 bases and J 4 bases; bases outside gene matches: 3. The germline CDR1 and CDR2 sequences are SGHTA and FQGNSA. This CDR3 is 15 amino acids long. The DNA of the CDR3 is TGTGCCAGCAGCCGGACTAGCGGGGAGTACAATGAGCAGTTCTTC. Its translation is CASSRTSGEYNEQFF.

The chain couples TRBV11-2 to TRBJ1-2, with D perhaps TRBD1 (5 bases). V lost 0 bases to trimming and J lost 3 bases, with 5 bases between them. From germline, CDR1 is SGHAT and CDR2 FQNNGV. The CDR3 totals 13 residues. CDR3 bases: TGTGCCAGCAGCTTAGACAGGGACTATGGCTACACCTTC. Protein product: CASSLDRDYGYTF.

This clone turned up a few times. The chain is built from TRBV4-3 and TRBJ1-5; perhaps TRBD1 as D (6 bases). The CDR3 is 17 residues long. In germline, CDR1 is LGHNA, CDR2 YSLEER. V was pared by 0 bases and J by 2 bases, with 14 bases between. This CDR3 is CASSQDISQGGNQPQHF. The CDR3, as DNA: TGCGCCAGCAGCCAAGATATTTCACAGGGCGGCAATCAGCCCCAGCATTTT.

In nucleotides, the CDR3 is TGTGCCAGCAGGGGGACACCCCTCGAGCAGTACTTC. The encoded protein is CASRGTPLEQYF. This chain links TRBV6-5 with TRBJ2-7; tentatively, D is TRBD1 (6 bases). Trimming took 6 bases from V and 6 from J, leaving 12 bases between them. The CDR3 spans 12 residues. Per the germline V gene, CDR1 is MNHEY and CDR2 is SVGAGI.

The chain's CDR3 is CASSQEPRQVKGNYGYTF. DNA of the CDR3: TGTGCCAGCAGCCAAGAACCTCGACAGGTGAAGGGCAACTATGGCTACACCTTC. The genes are TRBV4-2 and TRBJ1-2, with TRBD1 as a possible D gene (6 bases). V gave up 0 bases and J gave up 2 bases, with 19 bases separating them. Germline CDR1 and CDR2: LGHNA and YNFKEQ. This CDR3 region has 18 residues.

The chain combines TRBV7-9 with TRBJ1-1; weak D call: TRBD1 (6 bases). Trimming cost V 8 bases and J 1 base, with 8 bases left between them. This CDR3 comprises 12 residues. Germline values: CDR1 SEHNR, CDR2 FQNEAQ (reference sequence). CDR3: CASRDTNTEAFF. The DNA for the CDR3 is TGTGCCAGCCGGGACACGAACACTGAAGCTTTCTTT.

The V gene is TRBV12-3 or TRBV12-4, the J gene TRBJ1-2, with D possibly TRBD1 on 6 matching bases. The V end was cut by 8 bases, the J end by 6 bases, with 13 bases between. This CDR3 is 12 amino acids long. The CDR3 sequence is CASLGQSHGYTF. CDR3 DNA sequence: TGTGCCAGCCTTGGACAGAGCCATGGCTACACCTTC.